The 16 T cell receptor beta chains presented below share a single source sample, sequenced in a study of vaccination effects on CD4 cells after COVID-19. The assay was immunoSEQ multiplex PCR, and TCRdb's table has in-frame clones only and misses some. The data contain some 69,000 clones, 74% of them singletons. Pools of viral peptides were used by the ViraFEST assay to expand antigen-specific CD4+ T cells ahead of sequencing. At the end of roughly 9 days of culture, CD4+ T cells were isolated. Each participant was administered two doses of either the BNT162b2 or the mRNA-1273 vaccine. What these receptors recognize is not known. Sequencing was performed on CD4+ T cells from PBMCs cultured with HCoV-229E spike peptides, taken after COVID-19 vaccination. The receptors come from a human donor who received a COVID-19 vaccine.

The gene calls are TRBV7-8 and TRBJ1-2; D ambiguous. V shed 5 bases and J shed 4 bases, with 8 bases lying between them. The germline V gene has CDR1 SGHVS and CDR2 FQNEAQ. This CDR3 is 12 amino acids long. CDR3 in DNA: TGTGCCAGCAGCCCAGTTCGCTATGGCTACACCTTC. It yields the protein CASSPVRYGYTF.

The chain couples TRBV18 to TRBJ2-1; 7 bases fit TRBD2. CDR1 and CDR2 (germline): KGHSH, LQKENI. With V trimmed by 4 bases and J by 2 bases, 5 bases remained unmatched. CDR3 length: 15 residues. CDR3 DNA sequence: TGTGCCAGCTCACGAGGAGCGGGGACCTACAATGAGCAGTTCTTC. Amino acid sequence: CASSRGAGTYNEQFF.

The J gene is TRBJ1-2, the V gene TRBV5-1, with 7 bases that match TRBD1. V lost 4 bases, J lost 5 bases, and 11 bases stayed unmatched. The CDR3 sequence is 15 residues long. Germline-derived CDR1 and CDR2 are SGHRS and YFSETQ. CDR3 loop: CASSLWTGPTYGYTF. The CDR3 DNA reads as TGCGCCAGCAGCCTTTGGACAGGACCTACTTATGGCTACACCTTC.

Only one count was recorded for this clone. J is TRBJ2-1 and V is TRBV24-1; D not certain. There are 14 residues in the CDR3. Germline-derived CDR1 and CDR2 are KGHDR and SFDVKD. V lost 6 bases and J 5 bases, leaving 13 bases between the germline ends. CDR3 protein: CATSIGNFNNEQFF. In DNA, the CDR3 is TGTGCCACCAGTATAGGGAATTTCAACAATGAGCAGTTCTTC.

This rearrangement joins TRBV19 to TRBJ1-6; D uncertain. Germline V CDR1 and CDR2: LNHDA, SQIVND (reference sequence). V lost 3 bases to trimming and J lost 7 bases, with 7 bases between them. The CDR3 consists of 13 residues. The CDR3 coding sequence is TGTGCCAGTAGTATTGGCGGGAATTCACCCCTCCACTTT. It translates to CASSIGGNSPLHF.

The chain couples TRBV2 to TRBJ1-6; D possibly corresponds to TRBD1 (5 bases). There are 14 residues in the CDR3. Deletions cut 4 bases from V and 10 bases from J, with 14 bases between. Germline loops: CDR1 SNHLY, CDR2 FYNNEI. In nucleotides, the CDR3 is TGTGCCAGCAGTGTCGGGCAGGGAAGCTCACCCCTCCACTTT. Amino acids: CASSVGQGSSPLHF.

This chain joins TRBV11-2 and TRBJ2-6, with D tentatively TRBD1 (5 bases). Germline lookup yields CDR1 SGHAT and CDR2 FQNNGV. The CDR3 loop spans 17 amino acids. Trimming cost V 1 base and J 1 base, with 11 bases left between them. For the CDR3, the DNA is TGTGCCAGCAGCTTAGTGTCAGGGCCATCTGGGGCCAACGTCCTGACTTTC. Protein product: CASSLVSGPSGANVLTF.

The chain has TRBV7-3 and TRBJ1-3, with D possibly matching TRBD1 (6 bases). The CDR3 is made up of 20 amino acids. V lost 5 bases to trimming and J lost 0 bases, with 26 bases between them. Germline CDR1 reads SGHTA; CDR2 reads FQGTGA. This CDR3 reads CASSQGRGVVTGSSGNTIYF. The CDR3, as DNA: TGTGCCAGCAGCCAGGGAAGGGGGGTCGTAACTGGAAGCTCTGGAAACACCATATATTTT.

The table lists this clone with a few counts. CDR3 sequence: CASSSQGTEAFF. The CDR3 nucleotides read TGTGCCAGCAGCTCTCAGGGAACTGAAGCTTTCTTT. The chain uses TRBV2 and TRBJ1-1, with D possibly being TRBD1 (5 bases). This CDR3 region has 12 residues. The germline V gene has CDR1 SNHLY and CDR2 FYNNEI. Trimming cost V 6 bases and J 5 bases, with 10 bases left between them.

DNA for the CDR3: TGTGCCACACAGTGGGCCGCCGGGACAGGGGATACAGATACGCAGTATTTT. As protein: CATQWAAGTGDTDTQYF. The gene calls are TRBV24-1 and TRBJ2-3; 10 positions match TRBD1. This CDR3 region has 17 residues. With V trimmed by 10 bases and J by 3 bases, 15 bases remained unmatched. CDR1 is KGHDR, CDR2 SFDVKD, per germline.

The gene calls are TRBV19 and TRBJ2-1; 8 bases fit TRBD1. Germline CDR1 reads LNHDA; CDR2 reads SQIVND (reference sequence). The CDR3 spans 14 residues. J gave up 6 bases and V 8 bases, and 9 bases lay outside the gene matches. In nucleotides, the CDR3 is TGTGCCAGTTCCCGGACAGGGAACTTCAATGAGCAGTTCTTC. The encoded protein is CASSRTGNFNEQFF.

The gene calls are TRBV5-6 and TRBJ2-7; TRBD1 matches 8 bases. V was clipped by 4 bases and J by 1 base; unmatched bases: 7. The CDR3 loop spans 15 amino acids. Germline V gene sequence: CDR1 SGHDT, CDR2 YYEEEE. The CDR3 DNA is TGTGCCAGCAGCGCCTACGGGACAGGTTCCTACGAGCAGTACGTC. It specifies CASSAYGTGSYEQYV.

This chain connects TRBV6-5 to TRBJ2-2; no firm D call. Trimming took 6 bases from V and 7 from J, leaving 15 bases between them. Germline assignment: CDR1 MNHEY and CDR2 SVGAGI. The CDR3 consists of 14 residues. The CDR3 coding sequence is TGTGCCAGCAGATCCGACGTGGCTATCGGGGAGCTGTTTTTT. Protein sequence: CASRSDVAIGELFF.

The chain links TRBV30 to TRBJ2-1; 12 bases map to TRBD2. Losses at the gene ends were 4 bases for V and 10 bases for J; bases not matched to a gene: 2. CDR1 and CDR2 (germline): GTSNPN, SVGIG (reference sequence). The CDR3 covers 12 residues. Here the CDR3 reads CAWTSGGDEQFF. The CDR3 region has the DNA TGTGCCTGGACTAGCGGGGGGGACGAGCAGTTCTTC. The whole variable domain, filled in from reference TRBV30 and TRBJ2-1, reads SQTIHQWPATLVQPVGSPLSLECTVEGTSNPNLYWYRQAAGRGLQLLFYSVGIGQISSEVPQNLSASRPQDRQFILSSKKLLLSDSGFYLCAWTSGGDEQFFGPGTRLTVL.

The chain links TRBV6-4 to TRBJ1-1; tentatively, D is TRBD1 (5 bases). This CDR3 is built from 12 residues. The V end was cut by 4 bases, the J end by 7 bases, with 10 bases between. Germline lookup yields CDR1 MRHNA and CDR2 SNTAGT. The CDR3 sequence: CASSGPDSEAFF. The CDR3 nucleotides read TGTGCCAGCAGTGGACCTGACAGTGAAGCTTTCTTT.

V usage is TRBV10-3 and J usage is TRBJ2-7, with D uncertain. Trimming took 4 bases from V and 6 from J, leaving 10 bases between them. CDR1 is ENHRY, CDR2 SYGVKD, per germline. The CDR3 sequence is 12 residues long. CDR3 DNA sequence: TGTGCCATCAGTGGGACCCTTGGCGAGCAGTACGTC. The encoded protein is CAISGTLGEQYV.